This T cell receptor beta chain was found in a study of memory CD4+ T cells and cytomegalovirus serostatus. In the study overall: Donors were healthy Belgian adults, fewer than ten CMV seropositive and fewer than 30 seronegative.

The repertoire was sequenced with immunoSEQ multiplex PCR; TCRdb's copy has only in-frame clones and lacks some. The repertoire holds 48,000 or so clones, with around four fifths as singletons. V lost 7 bases, J lost 1 base, and 10 bases lay in between. The germline V gene has CDR1 SNHLY and CDR2 FYNNEI. The CDR3 spans 14 residues. Single viable CD3+CD4+CD8-CD45RO+ cells were sorted as the memory CD4+ T cells. The chain couples TRBV2 to TRBJ2-2; D unclear. Sequenced sample: memory CD4+ T cells from blood. This receptor was taken from an adult in good health and CMV-seronegative. The DNA of the CDR3 is TGTGCCAGCAACAAGGCGGAGAACACCGGGGAGCTGTTTTTT. This sequence encodes CASNKAENTGELFF.